This T cell receptor (beta chain) was identified during a study of Graves' ophthalmopathy and Graves' hyperthyroidism. This clonotype was counted ten times or more. Germline V gene sequence: CDR1 MNHEY, CDR2 SVGAGI. The CDR3 covers 16 residues. V lost 10 bases and J lost 3; bases outside the gene matches: 18. Amplification of TCR beta CDR3 regions used RNA transcripts. Second-round multiplex PCR came after first-round RT-PCR with HTBI primers. MiXCR, applied by TCRdb to the multiplex PCR reads, yields one record per CDR3 protein. The sample lists under 350,000 distinct CDR3 sequences; roughly 15% were seen once.

The rearrangement uses TRBV6-5 and TRBJ2-7, with 7 bases lining up with TRBD1. The sequence derives from an adult man with Graves' ophthalmopathy. Sequencing input: peripheral blood. CDR3 sequence: CATETWDRAIYYEQYF. The CDR3 DNA reads as TGTGCCACCGAAACCTGGGACAGAGCAATCTACTACGAGCAGTACTTC.